The clone carrying this T cell receptor (beta chain) was seen once. Antigen specificity is unknown. The data originate from a study of cytomegalovirus exposure and HLA in healthy donors. Overall study findings and caveats: V- and J-gene trimming of TCR beta was linked (in a later analysis) to a missense DCLRE1C variant.

The ends were cut back, 6 bases at V and 6 bases at J, with 17 bases in the middle. The CDR3 has 14 amino acids. Germline V gene lookup returns CDR1 MDHEN and CDR2 SYDVKM. The PCR contained 60 Vbeta and 13 Jbeta primers. Only in-frame clones appear in the TCRdb table, and some are missing; sequencing was by immunoSEQ multiplex PCR. Of some 190,000 clones in the sample, around 80% were seen once. The V and J genes are TRBV28 and TRBJ1-2; tentative D call: TRBD1 (6 bases). Material: PBMCs. This TCR derives from a woman aged 25 to 39 in good health and CMV-seropositive. The DNA of the CDR3 is TGTGCCAGCAGACCTACCTCGGACAGAAATGGCTACACCTTC. It translates to CASRPTSDRNGYTF.